Following are 17 T cell receptor beta chains from one sample sequenced in a study of cytomegalovirus exposure and HLA in healthy donors. The primer mix had 60 Vbeta and 13 Jbeta primers. Produced via immunoSEQ multiplex PCR; TCRdb's table is partial and in-frame only. The data contain 50,000 to 75,000 clones, 75% to 90% of them singletons. Source material: PBMCs. The source is a woman aged 35 to 49 in good health and CMV-seronegative.

The chain has TRBV10-2 and TRBJ1-5, with no clear D. CDR1 WSHSY and CDR2 SAAADI come from the germline V gene. V was clipped by 8 bases and J by 7 bases, with 6 bases between them. CDR3 length: 10 residues. This CDR3 is CASGQQPQHF. The CDR3 region has the DNA TGCGCCAGCGGTCAGCAGCCCCAGCATTTT.

The V and J genes are TRBV7-8 and TRBJ2-1, with D possibly being TRBD2 (5 bases). Germline loops: CDR1 SGHVS, CDR2 FQNEAQ. The V end was cut by 5 bases, the J end by 3 bases, with 14 bases between. The CDR3 is 15 residues long. The CDR3 DNA is TGTGCCAGCAGCCCCGCCGGACTTATCTACAATGAGCAGTTCTTC. Translated, it gives CASSPAGLIYNEQFF.

The genes are TRBV7-9 and TRBJ1-5; D gene unclear. The V end was cut by 0 bases, the J end by 6 bases, with 6 bases between. CDR3 size: 13 residues. From germline, CDR1 is SEHNR and CDR2 FQNEAQ (reference sequence). In nucleotides, the CDR3 is TGTGCCAGCAGCTTAGCCGAGGGTCAGCCCCAGCATTTT. Its translation is CASSLAEGQPQHF. The complete variable domain, with remaining parts taken from reference TRBV7-9 and TRBJ1-5, reads DTGVSQNPRHKITKRGQNVTFRCDPISEHNRLYWYRQTLGQGPEFLTYFQNEAQLEKSRLLSDRFSAERPKGSFSTLEIQRTEQGDSAMYLCASSLAEGQPQHFGDGTRLSIL.

The chain couples TRBV28 to TRBJ2-1; perhaps TRBD2 as D (7 bases). V lost 5 bases and J lost 2, with 13 bases in between. Germline CDR1 reads MDHEN; CDR2 reads SYDVKM. The CDR3 is 15 residues long. CDR3 coding DNA: TGTGCCAGCAGTCCGTCCGGGGGGCCCTACAATGAGCAGTTCTTC. It yields the protein CASSPSGGPYNEQFF.

This chain uses TRBV5-5 with TRBJ1-1, with a weak D call TRBD1 (6 bases). Trimming left V 3 bases short and J 1 base short, with 10 bases between. This CDR3 is built from 14 residues. CDR1 is SGHKS and CDR2 is YYEKEE in the germline V gene (reference sequence). The CDR3 nucleotides are TGTGCCAGCAGCTCAGGGGCTGGGAACACTGAAGCTTTCTTT. Translating it yields CASSSGAGNTEAFF.

This clone appeared a single time. The V and J genes are TRBV4-1 and TRBJ1-2; D unresolved. This CDR3 comprises 14 residues. V lost 0 bases, J lost 4 bases, and 9 bases lay in between. Germline assignment: CDR1 MGHRA and CDR2 YSYEKL. The CDR3 loop is CASSQEALSYGYTF. For the CDR3, the DNA is TGCGCCAGCAGCCAAGAGGCCCTCTCCTATGGCTACACCTTC.

The rearrangement uses TRBV9 and TRBJ2-7, with TRBD2 identical over 13 bases. Germline trimming cut 4 bases from V and 3 bases from J; bases unmatched to any gene: 4. The V gene's germline CDR1 is SGDLS and CDR2 YYNGEE. This CDR3 comprises 15 residues. Here the CDR3 DNA reads TGTGCCAGCAGCCCCCGACTAGCGGGAGGCTACGAGCAGTACTTC. Protein sequence: CASSPRLAGGYEQYF.

About this clone itself: This sample also contains other DNA sequences that code for the same CDR3. V gene TRBV11-2 combines with J gene TRBJ2-3; TRBD2 aligns across 15 bases. CDR1 and CDR2 (germline): SGHAT, FQNNGV. The CDR3 totals 16 residues. J gave up 5 bases and V 3 bases, and 3 bases lay outside the gene matches. The DNA of the CDR3 is TGTGCCAGCAGCTTTGGACTAGCGGGAGGGCGAGATACGCAGTATTTT. Its protein product is CASSFGLAGGRDTQYF.

This sequence joins TRBV7-6 and TRBJ1-5, with D maybe TRBD1 (5 bases). Trimming took off 3 bases at V and 5 bases at J, with 17 bases between the two ends. The CDR3 consists of 16 residues. Germline V gene data show CDR1 as SGHVS and CDR2 as FNYEAQ. CDR3 in amino acids: CASSFSRDGSYQPQHF. The DNA of the CDR3 is TGTGCCAGCAGCTTCTCCAGGGATGGGTCGTATCAGCCCCAGCATTTT.

This rearrangement joins TRBV19 to TRBJ2-7, with TRBD2 identical over 9 bases. The germline CDR1 and CDR2 sequences are LNHDA and SQIVND (reference sequence). V shed 3 bases, J shed 2 bases, and the junction held 8 bases outside the gene matches. This CDR3 contains 16 residues. DNA of the CDR3: TGTGCCAGTAGTATCAGCAGCCTAGCGGGGACCTACGAGCAGTACTTC. It is translated as CASSISSLAGTYEQYF.

This chain joins TRBV4-1 and TRBJ2-3; 10 nucleotides match TRBD2. Looked up from germline, CDR1 is MGHRA and CDR2 is YSYEKL. After removal of 1 base from V and 6 bases from J, the junction contained 10 bases not matched to a gene. This CDR3 is built from 17 residues. In nucleotides, the CDR3 is TGCGCCAGCAGCCAAGGAGGGCTAGCGGGAGTGGAGGATACGCAGTATTTT. Encoded protein: CASSQGGLAGVEDTQYF.

This chain joins TRBV28 and TRBJ2-1; D not resolved. The CDR3 length is 10 residues. Trimming took off 6 bases at V and 7 bases at J, with 4 bases between the two ends. CDR1 is MDHEN and CDR2 is SYDVKM in the germline V gene. CDR3 sequence: CASSTNEQFF. CDR3 bases: TGTGCCAGCAGCACTAATGAGCAGTTCTTC.

This sequence joins TRBV28 and TRBJ1-6; TRBD1 matches at 7 bases. V shed 5 bases, J shed 5 bases, and the junction held 6 bases outside the gene matches. This CDR3 is 15 amino acids long. CDR1 and CDR2 (germline): MDHEN, SYDVKM. Here the CDR3 reads CASSVFTGDNSPLHF. As DNA, the CDR3 is TGTGCCAGCAGTGTGTTTACAGGGGATAATTCACCCCTCCACTTT.

The chain links TRBV6-5 to TRBJ2-7; 9 nucleotides agree with TRBD1. From germline, CDR1 is MNHEY and CDR2 SVGAGI. Trimming removed 0 bases from V and 4 bases from J; junction bases left unmatched: 4. The CDR3 spans 15 residues. CDR3 sequence reads: CASSYSPGQGYEQYF. The CDR3 bases are TGTGCCAGCAGTTACTCCCCGGGACAGGGATACGAGCAGTACTTC.

With regard to this clone: Relative to the germline gene, one junction end is altered; a read error may explain this. The chain carries TRBV7-9 and TRBJ2-7; TRBD2 matches 10 bases. The CDR3 spans 19 residues. Germline lookup yields CDR1 SEHNR and CDR2 FQNEAQ (reference sequence). CDR3 region: CSSSPRVRLAGAPFYEQYF. CDR3 in DNA: TGTTCCAGCAGCCCCCGCGTTAGGCTAGCGGGGGCTCCTTTCTACGAGCAGTACTTC.

V usage is TRBV11-3 and J usage is TRBJ2-5; TRBD2 matches 12 bases. The better agreement between TRBJ2-7 and the DNA end casts doubt on the J call. The germline V gene encodes CDR1 SGHNT and CDR2 YENEEA. CDR3 length: 15 residues. CDR3 residues: CASSLGTSGNHEQYF. CDR3 nucleotides: TGTGCCAGCAGCTTAGGGACTAGCGGGAACCACGAGCAGTACTTC.

The chain combines TRBV7-8 with TRBJ2-1; no firm D call. Trimming removed 1 base from V and 8 bases from J, with 9 bases in between. CDR1 is SGHVS and CDR2 is FQNEAQ in the germline V gene. The length of the CDR3 is 13 residues. CDR3 bases: TGTGCCAGCAGCTTAGAAGCTCCGGATGAGCAGTTCTTC. Residues: CASSLEAPDEQFF.